A single sample gave rise to the 30 T cell receptor beta chains below, sequenced in a study of control samples from healthy donors and cancer patients. The data were produced by immunoSEQ multiplex PCR, yet TCRdb's version contains in-frame clones alone and is incomplete. The table includes about 110,000 clones, roughly 90% detected once. The sample comprised blood. The receptors were gathered from a woman between 50 and 59 years old in good health.

This chain links TRBV10-3 with TRBJ2-1, with TRBD1 identical over 7 bases. CDR1 ENHRY and CDR2 SYGVKD come from the germline V gene. The CDR3 runs 15 residues. V shed 6 bases, J shed 8 bases, and the junction held 13 bases outside the gene matches. DNA of the CDR3: TGTGCCATCAGCCCCACAGGGGACCCCTCACATGAGCAGTTCTTC. Translated: CAISPTGDPSHEQFF.

The genes are TRBV5-5 and TRBJ1-2; the D is unclear. The germline V gene has CDR1 SGHKS and CDR2 YYEKEE (reference sequence). The CDR3 runs to 13 residues. Between the trimmed V and J ends, which lost 0 bases and 5 bases, there was a span of 8 bases. In nucleotides, the CDR3 is TGTGCCAGCAGCTTGGACGGACCTTATGGCTACACCTTC. Protein product: CASSLDGPYGYTF.

The CDR3 protein is CSARGGEAFF. The CDR3 DNA sequence: TGCAGTGCTAGAGGGGGTGAAGCTTTCTTT. The V gene is TRBV20-1, the J gene TRBJ1-1; D not certain. The ends were cut back, 1 base at V and 7 bases at J, with 4 bases in the middle. The CDR3 is made up of 10 amino acids. Germline-derived CDR1 and CDR2 are DFQATT and SNEGSKA (reference sequence).

V usage is TRBV21-1 and J usage is TRBJ1-1; the table's D call of TRBD1 was not tested on the DNA. TRBV21-1 constitutes a pseudogene. The CDR3 extends over 13 amino acids. The CDR3 loop is CASSNRQETTAFF. In nucleotides, the CDR3 is TGTGCCAGCAGCAACCGACAGGAAACGACGGCTTTCTTT.

This clone was seen a few times. J is TRBJ2-7 and V is TRBV5-4; 7 bases fit TRBD1. The V gene end was trimmed by 4 bases and the J gene end by 6 bases; junction bases not matched to a gene: 19. CDR3 length: 17 amino acids. Germline CDR1 and CDR2: SGHNT and YYREEE (reference sequence). CDR3 nucleotide sequence: TGTGCCAGCAGCCGAAGGAACGACAGGGTCCATGAAGCCGAGCAGTACGTC. As protein: CASSRRNDRVHEAEQYV.

The chain links TRBV10-3 to TRBJ1-5; D remains ambiguous. The CDR3 contains 13 residues. Germline assignment: CDR1 ENHRY and CDR2 SYGVKD. Trimming stripped 2 bases from V and 11 bases from J, with 13 bases between. CDR3 sequence reads: CAISEQPNQAQHF. Written as DNA, the CDR3 is TGTGCCATCAGTGAGCAGCCCAATCAAGCCCAGCATTTT.

The CDR3 loop is CASSRSEFRREAFF. The CDR3 DNA reads as TGTGCCAGCAGTAGAAGTGAGTTCCGGAGGGAAGCTTTCTTT. The chain joins TRBV6-5 to TRBJ1-1; D gene ambiguous. Per the germline V gene, CDR1 is MNHEY and CDR2 is SVGAGI. V was pared by 5 bases and J by 8 bases, with 18 bases between. The CDR3 sequence is 14 residues long.

This clone was recorded a few times. The chain has TRBV7-2 and TRBJ1-5, with 7 bases matching TRBD1. From germline, CDR1 is SGHTA and CDR2 FQGNSA. J was trimmed by 0 bases and V by 1 base; bases with no gene match: 3. This CDR3 is 16 amino acids long. CDR3 sequence reads: CASSLDGTVSNQPQHF. CDR3 in DNA: TGTGCCAGCAGCTTAGACGGGACAGTTAGCAATCAGCCCCAGCATTTT.

The genes are TRBV5-1 and TRBJ2-7; either TRBD1 or TRBD2 may supply D (6 bases each). Germline V CDR1 and CDR2: SGHRS, YFSETQ. The CDR3 sequence is 12 residues long. Deletions cut 6 bases from V and 3 bases from J, with 10 bases between. CDR3: CASTKGGYEQYV. CDR3 sequence (DNA): TGCGCCAGCACAAAGGGGGGCTACGAGCAGTACGTC.

This chain joins TRBV19 and TRBJ2-7; D unclear. The V and J ends lost 6 bases and 3 bases respectively, with 18 bases between them. Germline V lookup: CDR1 LNHDA, CDR2 SQIVND (reference sequence). This CDR3 region has 15 residues. CDR3 sequence (DNA): TGTGCCAGTAGGATCCCCAGAGCTTGGTGCTACGAGCAGTACGTC. This translates into CASRIPRAWCYEQYV.

This clone has only a few counts. The J gene is TRBJ1-1, the V gene TRBV19; D might be TRBD1 (6 bases). CDR3 size: 14 residues. V was pared by 7 bases and J by 1 base, with 13 bases between. Germline values: CDR1 LNHDA, CDR2 SQIVND (reference sequence). The CDR3 loop reads CASTPGAQNTEAFF. The DNA of the CDR3 is TGTGCCAGTACCCCAGGGGCTCAGAACACTGAAGCTTTCTTT.

V gene TRBV6-5 combines with J gene TRBJ2-7; 8 nucleotides align to TRBD1. The length of the CDR3 is 15 residues. The germline CDR1 and CDR2 sequences are MNHEY and SVGAGI. Trimming removed 4 bases from V and 4 bases from J; junction bases left unmatched: 9. The CDR3 DNA reads TGTGCCAGCAGTTCCACCGGGACAGGTCTATACGAGCAGTACTTC. This gives the protein CASSSTGTGLYEQYF.

The rearrangement uses TRBV24-1 and TRBJ2-6, with TRBD2 identical over 8 bases. The CDR3 has 17 residues. Looked up from germline, CDR1 is KGHDR and CDR2 is SFDVKD. The V gene end was trimmed by 9 bases and the J gene end by 2 bases; junction bases not matched to a gene: 11. In nucleotides, the CDR3 is TGTGCCACCGGGGCGGGGGGCGCAGGGACTGGGGCCAACGTCCTGACTTTC. Encoded protein: CATGAGGAGTGANVLTF.

The rearrangement joins TRBV4-1 to TRBJ1-4, with 7 nucleotides matching TRBD1. The V segment lost 7 bases and the J segment 8 bases; nucleotides outside the gene matches: 13. The CDR3 loop spans 15 amino acids. CDR1 and CDR2 (germline): MGHRA, YSYEKL. CDR3 nucleotide sequence: TGCGCCAGCAAGGGATTGACAGGGCGCGGGGAAAAACTGTTTTTT. Its translation: CASKGLTGRGEKLFF.

DNA for the CDR3: TGTGCCAGCACCACCCAGGAGGAAACGGACTCCACCGGGGAGCTGTTTTTT. Translation: CASTTQEETDSTGELFF. The chain is built from TRBV4-2 and TRBJ2-2, with a tentative D call TRBD2 (5 bases). The V end lost 7 bases, the J end lost 4 bases, and 22 bases lay between the germline ends. Germline CDR1 reads LGHNA; CDR2 reads YNFKEQ. CDR3 size: 17 residues.

V is TRBV6-5 and J is TRBJ1-1; D gene ambiguous. Germline loops: CDR1 MNHEY, CDR2 SVGAGI. V lost 2 bases, J lost 7 bases, and 8 bases lay in between. This CDR3 has 12 amino acids. CDR3 sequence: CASSYEGLEAFF. CDR3 coding DNA: TGTGCCAGCAGTTACGAAGGACTTGAAGCTTTCTTT.

CDR3 region: CASNPGNGANVLTF. The CDR3, as DNA: TGTGCCAGCAACCCAGGGAATGGGGCCAACGTCCTGACTTTC. V is TRBV7-3 and J is TRBJ2-6; possibly TRBD1 for D (5 bases). The V gene's germline CDR1 is SGHTA and CDR2 FQGTGA. V lost 7 bases, J lost 3 bases, and 10 bases lay in between. This CDR3 is built from 14 residues.

The rearrangement uses TRBV30 and TRBJ1-1; D may be TRBD1 (5 bases). The length of the CDR3 is 12 residues. V lost 5 bases and J 1 base, leaving 8 bases between the germline ends. Per the germline V gene, CDR1 is GTSNPN and CDR2 is SVGIG (reference sequence). CDR3 nucleotides: TGTGCCTGGGGGACGGGGAACACTGAAGCTTTCTTT. The encoded protein is CAWGTGNTEAFF.

The rearrangement joins TRBV18 to TRBJ2-2, with TRBD2 identical over 12 bases. J lost 4 bases, V lost 4 bases, and 1 base had no gene match. The germline CDR1 and CDR2 sequences are KGHSH and LQKENI. The CDR3 totals 15 residues. CDR3 in DNA: TGTGCCAGCTCACGGACTAGCGGGACCACCGGGGAGCTGTTTTTT. Protein sequence: CASSRTSGTTGELFF. The variable domain in full, with the rest retrieved from reference TRBV18 and TRBJ2-2, is NAGVMQNPRHLVRRRGQEARLRCSPMKGHSHVYWYRQLPEEGLKFMVYLQKENIIDESGMPKERFSAEFPKEGPSILRIQQVVRGDSAAYFCASSRTSGTTGELFFGEGSRLTVL.

The chain recombines TRBV7-6 with TRBJ1-5; 7 nucleotides agree with TRBD1. The CDR3 sequence is 15 residues long. V lost 5 bases and J lost 0; bases outside the gene matches: 4. Germline V lookup: CDR1 SGHVS, CDR2 FNYEAQ. The CDR3 spells CASSADRFSNQPQHF. CDR3 sequence (DNA): TGTGCCAGCAGCGCGGACAGGTTTAGCAATCAGCCCCAGCATTTT.

This clone was recorded once. The chain joins TRBV9 to TRBJ2-2; D remains ambiguous. Trimming cost V 2 bases and J 6 bases, with 5 bases left between them. CDR1 and CDR2 from the germline V gene are SGDLS and YYNGEE. This CDR3 has 12 amino acids. The CDR3 reads CASSVLPGELFF. The CDR3 DNA reads as TGTGCCAGCAGCGTTCTCCCCGGGGAGCTGTTTTTT.

This clone came up once. The rearrangement uses TRBV19 and TRBJ2-3; 11 nucleotides match TRBD2. CDR1 and CDR2 (germline): LNHDA, SQIVND (reference sequence). J was trimmed by 4 bases and V by 5 bases; bases with no gene match: 5. The CDR3 covers 15 residues. This CDR3 is CASSVSGGGPDTQYF. The CDR3 region has the DNA TGTGCCAGTAGTGTTAGCGGGGGGGGCCCAGATACGCAGTATTTT.

In this sample, this clone turned up a few times. The rearrangement uses TRBV18 and TRBJ1-5; D is uncertain. The V gene lost 2 bases and the J gene lost 1 base, with 18 bases spanning the gap. The CDR3 is made up of 18 amino acids. CDR1 is KGHSH and CDR2 is LQKENI in the germline V gene. As DNA, the CDR3 is TGTGCCAGCTCACCATCCGGGAACCCCGCCGGGAGCAATCAGCCCCAGCATTTT. Translated: CASSPSGNPAGSNQPQHF.

The CDR3 DNA reads as TGTGCCAGTAAGAAATGGGACAAAAACATTCAGTACTTC. Amino acids: CASKKWDKNIQYF. This chain joins TRBV19 and TRBJ2-4, with no clear D. From germline, CDR1 is LNHDA and CDR2 SQIVND (reference sequence). This CDR3 is built from 13 residues. The V and J ends lost 7 bases and 3 bases respectively, with 10 bases between them. The variable domain in full, completed from reference TRBV19 and TRBJ2-4, reads DGGITQSPKYLFRKEGQNVTLSCEQNLNHDAMYWYRQDPGQGLRLIYYSQIVNDFQKGDIAEGYSVSREKKESFPLTVTSAQKNPTAFYLCASKKWDKNIQYFGAGTRLSVL.

J is TRBJ1-2 and V is TRBV29-1; D gene ambiguous. This CDR3 region has 11 residues. Trimming stripped 4 bases from V and 7 bases from J, with 10 bases between. The germline CDR1 and CDR2 sequences are SQVTM and ANQGSEA. This CDR3 is CSVVRDIGYTF. CDR3 bases: TGCAGCGTTGTTCGGGATATTGGCTACACCTTC.

The genes are TRBV7-9 and TRBJ1-4; no definite D call. The CDR3 length is 11 residues. With 8 bases removed from V and 4 bases from J, the gap between germline ends came to 5 bases. CDR1 is SEHNR and CDR2 is FQNEAQ in the germline V gene (reference sequence). The CDR3: CASSRNEKLFF. The CDR3 DNA is TGTGCCAGCTCGCGTAATGAAAAACTGTTTTTT. The full variable domain, rest sourced from reference TRBV7-9 and TRBJ1-4, is DTGVSQNPRHKITKRGQNVTFRCDPISEHNRLYWYRQTLGQGPEFLTYFQNEAQLEKSRLLSDRFSAERPKGSFSTLEIQRTEQGDSAMYLCASSRNEKLFFGSGTQLSVL.

In its sample, this clone was seen a few times. The rearrangement uses TRBV6-5 and TRBJ2-5; D may be TRBD1 or TRBD2 (5 bases each). This CDR3 region has 14 residues. The germline V gene has CDR1 MNHEY and CDR2 SVGAGI. Trimming took 8 bases from V and 4 from J, leaving 17 bases between them. This chain's CDR3 is CASPLKGRSETQYF. The CDR3 nucleotides read TGTGCCAGCCCCCTGAAGGGGAGATCAGAGACCCAGTACTTC.

This clone was recorded once. The chain is built from TRBV5-6 and TRBJ2-2; D is unclear. The CDR3 sequence is 14 residues long. The V gene lost 1 base and the J gene lost 6 bases, with 10 bases spanning the gap. Germline V gene lookup returns CDR1 SGHDT and CDR2 YYEEEE. In DNA, the CDR3 is TGTGCCAGCAGCTTGAAACGCTACCCCGGGGAGCTGTTTTTT. Amino acid sequence: CASSLKRYPGELFF. Based on the CDR3 plus reference TRBV5-6 and TRBJ2-2, the full variable domain is DAGVTQSPTHLIKTRGQQVTLRCSPKSGHDTVSWYQQALGQGPQFIFQYYEEEERQRGNFPDRFSGHQFPNYSSELNVNALLLGDSALYLCASSLKRYPGELFFGEGSRLTVL.

This chain uses TRBV27 with TRBJ2-7; 9 nucleotides align to TRBD1. In germline, CDR1 is MNHEY, CDR2 SMNVEV (reference sequence). J lost 5 bases, V lost 4 bases, and 15 bases had no gene match. The CDR3 consists of 17 residues. The CDR3 bases are TGTGCCAGCAGTTCGAACAACAGGGGGCGTCTGGTACACGAGCAGTACGTC. Its translation is CASSSNNRGRLVHEQYV.

This chain connects TRBV11-2 to TRBJ2-1, with D unclear. CDR1 is SGHAT, CDR2 FQNNGV, per germline. V gave up 3 bases and J gave up 1 base, with 16 bases separating them. The CDR3 spans 17 residues. Written as DNA, the CDR3 is TGTGCCAGCAGCTTCATATTCGGCGGTCTTTCCTACAATGAGCAGTTCTTC. Encoded protein: CASSFIFGGLSYNEQFF.